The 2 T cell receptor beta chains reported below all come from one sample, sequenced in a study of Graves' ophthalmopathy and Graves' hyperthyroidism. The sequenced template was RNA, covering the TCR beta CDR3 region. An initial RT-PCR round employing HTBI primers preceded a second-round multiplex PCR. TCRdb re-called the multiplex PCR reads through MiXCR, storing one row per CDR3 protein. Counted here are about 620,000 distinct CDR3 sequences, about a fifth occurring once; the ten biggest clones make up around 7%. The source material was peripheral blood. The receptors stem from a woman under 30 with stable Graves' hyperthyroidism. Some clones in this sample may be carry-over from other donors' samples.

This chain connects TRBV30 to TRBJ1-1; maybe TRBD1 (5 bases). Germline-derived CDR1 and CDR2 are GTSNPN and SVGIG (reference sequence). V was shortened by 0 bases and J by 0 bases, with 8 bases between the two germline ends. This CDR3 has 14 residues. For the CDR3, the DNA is TGTGCCTGGAGTGTTGCAGGGATGAACACTGAAGCTTTCTTT. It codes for CAWSVAGMNTEAFF.

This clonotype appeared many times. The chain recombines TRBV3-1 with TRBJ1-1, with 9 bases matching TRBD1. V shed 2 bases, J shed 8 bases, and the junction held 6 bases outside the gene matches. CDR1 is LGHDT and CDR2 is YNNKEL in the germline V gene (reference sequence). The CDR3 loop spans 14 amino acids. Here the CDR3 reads CASSQLQGAAEAFF. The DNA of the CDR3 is TGTGCCAGCAGCCAACTACAGGGGGCAGCGGAAGCTTTCTTT.